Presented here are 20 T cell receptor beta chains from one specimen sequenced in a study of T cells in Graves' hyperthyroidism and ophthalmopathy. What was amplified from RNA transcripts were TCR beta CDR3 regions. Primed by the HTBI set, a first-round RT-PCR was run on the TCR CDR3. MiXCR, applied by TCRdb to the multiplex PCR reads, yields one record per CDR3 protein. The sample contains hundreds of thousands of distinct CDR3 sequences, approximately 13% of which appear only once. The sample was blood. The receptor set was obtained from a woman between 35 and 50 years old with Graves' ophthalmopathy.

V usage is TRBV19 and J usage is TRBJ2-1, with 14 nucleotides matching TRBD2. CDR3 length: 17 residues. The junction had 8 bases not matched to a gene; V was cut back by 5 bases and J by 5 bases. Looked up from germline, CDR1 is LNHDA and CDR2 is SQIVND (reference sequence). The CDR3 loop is CASSLRLAGGVHNEQFF. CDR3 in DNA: TGTGCCAGTAGTTTACGACTAGCGGGAGGGGTCCACAATGAGCAGTTCTTC.

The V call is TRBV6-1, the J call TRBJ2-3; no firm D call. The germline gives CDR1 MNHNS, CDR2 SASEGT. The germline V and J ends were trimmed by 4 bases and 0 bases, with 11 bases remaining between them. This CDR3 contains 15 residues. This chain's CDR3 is CASSGLRKSTDTQYF. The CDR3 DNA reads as TGTGCCAGCAGTGGGCTACGGAAGAGCACAGATACGCAGTATTTT.

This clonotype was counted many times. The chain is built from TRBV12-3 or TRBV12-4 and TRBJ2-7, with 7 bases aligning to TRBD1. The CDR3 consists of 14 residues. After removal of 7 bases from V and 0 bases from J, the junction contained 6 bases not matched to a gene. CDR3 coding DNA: TGTGCCAGCACCGACAGGGTTAGCTCCTACGAGCAGTACTTC. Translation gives CASTDRVSSYEQYF.

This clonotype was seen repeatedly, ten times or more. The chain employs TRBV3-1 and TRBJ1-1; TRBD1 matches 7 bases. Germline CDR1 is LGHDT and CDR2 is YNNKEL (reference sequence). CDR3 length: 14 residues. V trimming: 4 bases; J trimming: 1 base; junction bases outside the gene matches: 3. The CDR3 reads CASSRRDRNTEAFF. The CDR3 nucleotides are TGTGCCAGCAGCCGGCGGGACAGGAACACTGAAGCTTTCTTT.

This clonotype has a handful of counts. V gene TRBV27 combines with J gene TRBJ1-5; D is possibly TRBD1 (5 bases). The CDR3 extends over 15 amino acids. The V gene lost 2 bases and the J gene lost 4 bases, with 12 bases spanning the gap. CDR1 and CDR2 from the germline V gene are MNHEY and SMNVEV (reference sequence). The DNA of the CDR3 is TGTGCCAGCAGTTTAGCGGGGGGATGGAATCAGCCCCAGCATTTT. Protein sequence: CASSLAGGWNQPQHF.

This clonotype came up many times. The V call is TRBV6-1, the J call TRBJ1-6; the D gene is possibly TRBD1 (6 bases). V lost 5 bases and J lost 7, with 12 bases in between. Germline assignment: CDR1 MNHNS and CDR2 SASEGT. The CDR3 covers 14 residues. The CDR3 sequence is CASSSRTVNSPLHF. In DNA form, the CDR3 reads TGTGCCAGCAGTTCCCGGACAGTAAATTCACCCCTCCACTTT.

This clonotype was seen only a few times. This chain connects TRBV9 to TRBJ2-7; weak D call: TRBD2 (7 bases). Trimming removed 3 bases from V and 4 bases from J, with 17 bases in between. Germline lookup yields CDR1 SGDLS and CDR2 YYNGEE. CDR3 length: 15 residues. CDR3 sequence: CASSEGGGSNYEQYF. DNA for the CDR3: TGTGCCAGCAGCGAAGGGGGGGGGTCTAATTACGAGCAGTACTTC.

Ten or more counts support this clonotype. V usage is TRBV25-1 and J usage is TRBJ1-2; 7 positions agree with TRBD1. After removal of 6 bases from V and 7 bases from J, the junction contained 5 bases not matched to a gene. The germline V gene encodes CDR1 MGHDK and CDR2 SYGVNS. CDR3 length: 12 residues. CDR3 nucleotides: TGTGCCAGCAGCGGACAGGTCCGTGGCTACACCTTC. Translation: CASSGQVRGYTF.

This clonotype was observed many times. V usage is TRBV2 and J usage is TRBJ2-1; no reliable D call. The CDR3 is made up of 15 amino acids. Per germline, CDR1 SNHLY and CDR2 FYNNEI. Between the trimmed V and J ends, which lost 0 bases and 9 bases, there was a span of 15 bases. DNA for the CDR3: TGTGCCAGCAGTGAAGCGCTTCTTGCGCATAGTGAGCAGTTCTTC. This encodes CASSEALLAHSEQFF. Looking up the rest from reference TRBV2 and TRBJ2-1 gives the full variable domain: EPEVTQTPSHQVTQMGQEVILRCVPISNHLYFYWYRQILGQKVEFLVSFYNNEISEKSEIFDDQFSVERPDGSNFTLKIRSTKLEDSAMYFCASSEALLAHSEQFFGPGTRLTVL.

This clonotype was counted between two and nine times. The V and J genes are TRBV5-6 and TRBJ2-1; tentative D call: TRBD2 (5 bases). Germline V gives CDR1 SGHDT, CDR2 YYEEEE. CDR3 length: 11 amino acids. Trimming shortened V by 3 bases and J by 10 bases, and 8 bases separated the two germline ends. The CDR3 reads CASSSTGEQFF. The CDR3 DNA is TGTGCCAGCAGCTCCACGGGGGAGCAGTTCTTC.

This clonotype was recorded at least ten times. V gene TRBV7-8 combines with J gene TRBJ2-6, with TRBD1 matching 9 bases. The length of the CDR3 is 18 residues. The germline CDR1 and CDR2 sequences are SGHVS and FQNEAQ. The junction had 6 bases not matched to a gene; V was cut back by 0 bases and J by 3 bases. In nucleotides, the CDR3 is TGTGCCAGCAGCTTAGCTCCCGGGACAGGGTTTGGGGCCAACGTCCTGACTTTC. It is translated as CASSLAPGTGFGANVLTF.

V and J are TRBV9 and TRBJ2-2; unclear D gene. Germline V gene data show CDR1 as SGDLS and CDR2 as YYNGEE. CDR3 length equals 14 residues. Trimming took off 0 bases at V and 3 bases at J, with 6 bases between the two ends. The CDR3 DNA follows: TGTGCCAGCAGCGTAGTCCCCCACACCGGGGAGCTGTTTTTT. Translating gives CASSVVPHTGELFF.

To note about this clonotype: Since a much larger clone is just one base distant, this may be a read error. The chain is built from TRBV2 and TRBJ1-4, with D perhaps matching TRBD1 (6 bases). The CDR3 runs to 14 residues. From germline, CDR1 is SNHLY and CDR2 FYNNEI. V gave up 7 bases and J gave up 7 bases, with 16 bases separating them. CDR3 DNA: TGTGCCAGCAAGGGGGGAGGGGACGCTGAAAAACTGTTTTTT. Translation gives CASKGGGDAEKLFF. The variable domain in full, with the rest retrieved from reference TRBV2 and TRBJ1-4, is EPEVTQTPSHQVTQMGQEVILRCVPISNHLYFYWYRQILGQKVEFLVSFYNNEISEKSEIFDDQFSVERPDGSNFTLKIRSTKLEDSAMYFCASKGGGDAEKLFFGSGTQLSVL.

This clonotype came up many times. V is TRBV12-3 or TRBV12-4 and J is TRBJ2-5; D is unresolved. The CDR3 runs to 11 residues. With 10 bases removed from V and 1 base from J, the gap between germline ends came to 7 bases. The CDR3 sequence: CATSSQETQYF. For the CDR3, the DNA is TGTGCCACCTCGTCCCAAGAGACCCAGTACTTC.

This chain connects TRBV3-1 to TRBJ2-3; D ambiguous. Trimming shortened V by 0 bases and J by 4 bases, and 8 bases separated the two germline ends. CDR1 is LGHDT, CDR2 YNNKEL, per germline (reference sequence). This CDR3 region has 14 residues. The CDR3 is CASSQDRRPDTQYF. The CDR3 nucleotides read TGTGCCAGCAGCCAAGATAGGAGACCAGATACGCAGTATTTT.

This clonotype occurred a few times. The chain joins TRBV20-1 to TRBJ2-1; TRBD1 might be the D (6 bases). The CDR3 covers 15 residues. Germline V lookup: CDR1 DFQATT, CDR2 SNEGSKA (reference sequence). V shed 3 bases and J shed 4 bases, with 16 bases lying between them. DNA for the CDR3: TGCAGTGCTAGTACTCCCGGGACATATTACAATGAGCAGTTCTTC. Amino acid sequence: CSASTPGTYYNEQFF.

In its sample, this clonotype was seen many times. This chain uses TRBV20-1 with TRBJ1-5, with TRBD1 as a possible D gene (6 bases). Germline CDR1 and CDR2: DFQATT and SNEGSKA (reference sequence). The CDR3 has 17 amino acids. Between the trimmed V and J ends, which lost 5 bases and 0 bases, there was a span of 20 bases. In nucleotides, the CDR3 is TGCAGTGCTGGGGCGGGACACATCACCGATAGCAATCAGCCCCAGCATTTT. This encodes CSAGAGHITDSNQPQHF.

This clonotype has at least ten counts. CDR3 in amino acids: CASRYPWSGEMAYEQYF. The CDR3 DNA reads TGTGCCAGCAGGTATCCCTGGTCGGGAGAGATGGCATACGAGCAGTACTTC. The J gene is TRBJ2-7, the V gene TRBV11-2; a possible D gene is TRBD2 (6 bases). Looked up from germline, CDR1 is SGHAT and CDR2 is FQNNGV. This CDR3 has 17 amino acids. V lost 6 bases and J 4 bases, leaving 25 bases between the germline ends.

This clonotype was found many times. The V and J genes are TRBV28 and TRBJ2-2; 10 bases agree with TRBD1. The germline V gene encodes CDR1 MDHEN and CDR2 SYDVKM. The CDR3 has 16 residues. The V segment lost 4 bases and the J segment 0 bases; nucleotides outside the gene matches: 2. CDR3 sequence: CASSSGQGANTGELFF. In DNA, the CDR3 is TGTGCCAGCAGTTCTGGACAGGGGGCGAACACCGGGGAGCTGTTTTTT.

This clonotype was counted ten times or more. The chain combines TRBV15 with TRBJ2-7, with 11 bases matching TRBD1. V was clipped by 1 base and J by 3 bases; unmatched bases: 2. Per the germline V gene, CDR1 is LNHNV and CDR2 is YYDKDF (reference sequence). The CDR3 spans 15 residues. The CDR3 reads CATSRGGTGGYEQYF. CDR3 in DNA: TGTGCCACCAGCAGAGGTGGGACAGGGGGCTACGAGCAGTACTTC.